This note documents a single TCR beta chain sequence. The CDR3 covers 17 residues. The V gene lost 0 bases and the J gene lost 5 bases, with 19 bases spanning the gap. Germline assignment: CDR1 SGHTA and CDR2 FQGNSA. Some clones are missing from TCRdb's copy, which holds only in-frame ones; the method was immunoSEQ multiplex PCR. The sample includes 100,000 or so clones, about four fifths of them seen just once. The data originate from a study of control samples from healthy donors and cancer patients. Sequencing input: blood. This sequence joins TRBV7-2 and TRBJ2-5, with TRBD2 as a possible D gene (7 bases). The receptor comes from a woman aged 50 to 60 in good health. The CDR3 sequence: CASSLAFMTGGQETQYF. The CDR3 DNA is TGTGCCAGCAGCTTAGCGTTTATGACGGGGGGCCAGGAGACCCAGTACTTC. Full variable domain (outside the CDR3, taken from reference TRBV7-2 and TRBJ2-5): GAGVSQSPSNKVTEKGKDVELRCDPISGHTALYWYRQSLGQGLEFLIYFQGNSAPDKSGLPSDRFSAERTGGSVSTLTIQRTQQEDSAVYLCASSLAFMTGGQETQYFGPGTRLLVL.